The sequence of this T cell receptor beta chain was determined in a study of T cell changes during pregnancy in multiple sclerosis. The CDR3 length is 16 residues. Looked up from germline, CDR1 is SGDLS and CDR2 is YYNGEE. J gave up 6 bases and V 1 base, and 7 bases lay outside the gene matches. Clones were sequenced by immunoSEQ multiplex PCR, and TCRdb holds only the in-frame ones, with some missing. The sample records around 22,000 clones, 91% being singletons. The clonotype comes from a female donor in good health, enrolled as a control in a pregnancy study. The chain employs TRBV9 and TRBJ2-1, with 10 bases aligning to TRBD1. The sample consisted of CD4+ T cells from peripheral blood mononuclear cells, taken after pregnancy. CDR3 sequence (DNA): TGTGCCAGCAGCGTAAGGTTCGGGACAGGGGTCAATGAGCAGTTCTTC. Translating it yields CASSVRFGTGVNEQFF.